What follows is one T cell receptor beta chain and its context. The CDR3 loop spans 15 amino acids. CDR1 and CDR2 (germline): SGDLS, YYNGEE. The V gene end was trimmed by 0 bases and the J gene end by 7 bases; junction bases not matched to a gene: 4. The data were taken from a study of T cell changes during pregnancy in multiple sclerosis. Only in-frame clones appear in the TCRdb table, and some are missing; sequencing was by immunoSEQ multiplex PCR. There are about 70,000 clones in the sample; around nine tenths occur only once, and roughly 2% lies in the top ten. The clonotype was recovered from a female donor in good health, enrolled as a control in a pregnancy study. This specimen was peripheral blood, taken in the second trimester of pregnancy. The chain employs TRBV9 and TRBJ2-1, with TRBD2 matching over 10 bases. DNA of the CDR3: TGTGCCAGCAGCGTAGTGGCTAGCGGGGGAAATGAGCAGTTCTTC. Its translation: CASSVVASGGNEQFF.